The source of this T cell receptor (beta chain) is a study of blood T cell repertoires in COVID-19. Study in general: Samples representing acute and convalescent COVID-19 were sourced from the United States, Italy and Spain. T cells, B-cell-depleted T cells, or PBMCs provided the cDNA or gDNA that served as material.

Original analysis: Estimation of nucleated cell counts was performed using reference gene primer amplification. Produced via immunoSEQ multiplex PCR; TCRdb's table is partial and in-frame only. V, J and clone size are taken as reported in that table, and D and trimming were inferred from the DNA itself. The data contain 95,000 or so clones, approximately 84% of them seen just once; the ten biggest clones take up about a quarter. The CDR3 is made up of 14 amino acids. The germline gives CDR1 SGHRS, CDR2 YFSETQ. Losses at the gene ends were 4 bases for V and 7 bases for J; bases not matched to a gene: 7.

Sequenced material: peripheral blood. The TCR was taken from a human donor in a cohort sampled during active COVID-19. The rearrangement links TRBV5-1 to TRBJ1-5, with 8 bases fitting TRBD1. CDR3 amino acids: CASSQETGGQPQHF. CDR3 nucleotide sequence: TGCGCCAGCAGCCAGGAAACAGGGGGACAGCCCCAGCATTTT.